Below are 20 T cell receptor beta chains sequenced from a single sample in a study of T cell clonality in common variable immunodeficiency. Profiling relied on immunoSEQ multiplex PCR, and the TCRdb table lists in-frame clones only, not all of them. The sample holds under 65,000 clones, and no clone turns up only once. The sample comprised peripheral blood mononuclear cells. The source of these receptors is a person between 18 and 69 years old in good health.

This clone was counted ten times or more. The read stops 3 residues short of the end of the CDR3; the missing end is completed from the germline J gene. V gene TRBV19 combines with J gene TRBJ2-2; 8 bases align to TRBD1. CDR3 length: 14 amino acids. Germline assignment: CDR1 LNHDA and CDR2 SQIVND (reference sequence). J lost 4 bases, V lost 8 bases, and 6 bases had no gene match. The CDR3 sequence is CASSQGASTGELFF. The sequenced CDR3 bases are TGTGCCAGTTCTCAGGGGGCTAGCACCGGGGAG.

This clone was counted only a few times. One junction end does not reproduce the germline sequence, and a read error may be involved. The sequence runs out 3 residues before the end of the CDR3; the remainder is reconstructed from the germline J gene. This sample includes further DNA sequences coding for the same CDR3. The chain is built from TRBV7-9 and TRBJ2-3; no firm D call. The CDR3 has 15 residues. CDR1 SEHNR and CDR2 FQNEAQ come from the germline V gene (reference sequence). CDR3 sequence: CASSLEGMSTDTQYF. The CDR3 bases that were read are TGTGCCAGCAGCTTAGAGGGTATGAGCACGGATACG.

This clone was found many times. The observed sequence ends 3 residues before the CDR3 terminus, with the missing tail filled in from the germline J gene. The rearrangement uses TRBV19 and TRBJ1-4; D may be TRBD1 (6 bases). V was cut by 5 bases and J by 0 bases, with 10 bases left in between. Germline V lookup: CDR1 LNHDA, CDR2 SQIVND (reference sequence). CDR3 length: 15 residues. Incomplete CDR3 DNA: TGTGCCAGTAGTGCAAACAGGGCAACTAATGAAAAA. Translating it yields CASSANRATNEK. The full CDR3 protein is CASSANRATNEKLFF.

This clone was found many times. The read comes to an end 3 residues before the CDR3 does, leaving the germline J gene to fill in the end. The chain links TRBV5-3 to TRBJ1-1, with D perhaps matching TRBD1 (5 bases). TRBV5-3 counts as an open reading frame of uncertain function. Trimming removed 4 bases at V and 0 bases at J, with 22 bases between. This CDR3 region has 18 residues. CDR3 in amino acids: CARSILLRQFPMNTEAFF. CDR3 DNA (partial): TGTGCCAGAAGCATCCTTTTGCGACAGTTTCCCATGAACACTGAA.

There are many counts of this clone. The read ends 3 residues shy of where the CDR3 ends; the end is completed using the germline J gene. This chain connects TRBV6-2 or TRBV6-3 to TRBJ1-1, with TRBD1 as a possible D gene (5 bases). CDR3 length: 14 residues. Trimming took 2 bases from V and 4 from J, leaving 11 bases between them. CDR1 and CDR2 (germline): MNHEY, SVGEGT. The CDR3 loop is CASSYGGEPTEAFF. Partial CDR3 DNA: TGTGCCAGCAGTTACGGGGGGGAACCCACTGAA.

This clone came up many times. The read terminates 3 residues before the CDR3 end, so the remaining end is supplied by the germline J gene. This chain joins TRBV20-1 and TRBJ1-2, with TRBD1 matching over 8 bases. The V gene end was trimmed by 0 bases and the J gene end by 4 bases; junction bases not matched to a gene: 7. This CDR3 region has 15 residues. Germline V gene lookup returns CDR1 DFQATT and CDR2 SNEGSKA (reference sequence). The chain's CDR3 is CSARDGGQAFYGYTF. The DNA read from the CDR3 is TGCAGTGCTAGAGATGGGGGACAGGCGTTCTATGGC.

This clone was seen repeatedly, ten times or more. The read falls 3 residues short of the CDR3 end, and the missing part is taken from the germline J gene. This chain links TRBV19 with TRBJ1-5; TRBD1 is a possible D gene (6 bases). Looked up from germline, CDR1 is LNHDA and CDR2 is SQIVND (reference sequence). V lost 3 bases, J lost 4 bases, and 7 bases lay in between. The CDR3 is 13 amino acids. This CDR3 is CASSITGNQPQHF. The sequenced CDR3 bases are TGTGCCAGTAGTATCACAGGGAATCAGCCC.

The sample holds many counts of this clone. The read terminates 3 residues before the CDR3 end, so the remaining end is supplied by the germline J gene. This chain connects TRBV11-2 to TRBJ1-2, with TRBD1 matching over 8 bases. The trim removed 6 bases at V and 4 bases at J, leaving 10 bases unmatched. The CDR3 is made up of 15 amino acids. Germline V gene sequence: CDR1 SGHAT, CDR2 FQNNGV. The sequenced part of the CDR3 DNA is TGTGCCAGCAGGGAAGGGCGGCAGGGGGCCTATGGC. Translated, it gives CASREGRQGAYG. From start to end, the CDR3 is CASREGRQGAYGYTF.

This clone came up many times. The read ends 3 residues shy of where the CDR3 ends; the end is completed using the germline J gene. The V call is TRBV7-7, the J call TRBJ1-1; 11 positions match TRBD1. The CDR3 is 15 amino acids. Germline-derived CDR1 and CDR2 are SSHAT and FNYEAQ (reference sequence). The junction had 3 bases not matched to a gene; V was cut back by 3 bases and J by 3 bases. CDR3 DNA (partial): TGTGCCAGCAGCTTTTCGGGACAGGGGGACACTGAA. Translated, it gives CASSFSGQGDTE. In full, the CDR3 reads CASSFSGQGDTEAFF.

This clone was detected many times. CDR3 residues: CASSVQRERTGELFF. Incomplete CDR3 DNA: TGCGCCAGCAGTGTCCAGCGGGAGCGCACCGGGGAG. V usage is TRBV10-1 and J usage is TRBJ2-2, with 8 nucleotides matching TRBD2. The read comes to an end 3 residues before the CDR3 does, leaving the germline J gene to fill in the end. The germline V gene has CDR1 WNHNN and CDR2 SYGVQD (reference sequence). J was trimmed by 4 bases and V by 4 bases; bases with no gene match: 5. CDR3 length: 15 residues.

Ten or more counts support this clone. This CDR3 reads CSARASSGSGQTQYF. Incomplete CDR3 DNA: TGCAGTGCTAGAGCCTCTAGCGGGAGTGGACAGACC. This rearrangement joins TRBV20-1 to TRBJ2-5, with 10 bases matching TRBD2. The CDR3 end is not reached by the read, which stops 3 residues before it; the germline J gene fills it in. The CDR3 consists of 15 residues. After removal of 1 base from V and 6 bases from J, the junction contained 8 bases not matched to a gene. CDR1 is DFQATT, CDR2 SNEGSKA, per germline (reference sequence).

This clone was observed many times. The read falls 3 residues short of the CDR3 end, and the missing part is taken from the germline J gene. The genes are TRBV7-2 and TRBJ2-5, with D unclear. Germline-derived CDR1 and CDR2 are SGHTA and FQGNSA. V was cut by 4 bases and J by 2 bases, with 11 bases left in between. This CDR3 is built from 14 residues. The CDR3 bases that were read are TGTGCCAGCAGCTCCATTCGGGTGCAAGAGACC. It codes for CASSSIRVQET. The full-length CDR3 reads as CASSSIRVQETQYF. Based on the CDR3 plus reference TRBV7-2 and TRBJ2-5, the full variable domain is GAGVSQSPSNKVTEKGKDVELRCDPISGHTALYWYRQSLGQGLEFLIYFQGNSAPDKSGLPSDRFSAERTGGSVSTLTIQRTQQEDSAVYLCASSSIRVQETQYFGPGTRLLVL.

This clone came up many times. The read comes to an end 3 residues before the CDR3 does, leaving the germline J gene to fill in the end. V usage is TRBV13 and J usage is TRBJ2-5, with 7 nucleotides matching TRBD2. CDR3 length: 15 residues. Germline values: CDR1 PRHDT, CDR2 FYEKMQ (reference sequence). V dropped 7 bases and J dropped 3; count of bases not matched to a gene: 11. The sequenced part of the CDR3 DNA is TGTGCCAGCACGAAAAGGCTAGCGGACAAAGAGACC. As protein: CASTKRLADKET. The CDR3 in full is CASTKRLADKETQYF.

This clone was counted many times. CDR3 region: CASRSWDRGNSPLHF. The part of the CDR3 DNA that was read is TGTGCCAGCAGGTCCTGGGACAGGGGGAATTCACCC. J is TRBJ1-6 and V is TRBV6-2 or TRBV6-3; TRBD1 aligns across 11 bases. Coverage ceases 3 residues before the CDR3 finishes, and the germline J gene fills in the end. The V gene's germline CDR1 is MNHEY and CDR2 SVGEGT. V lost 6 bases, J lost 7 bases, and 5 bases stayed unmatched. The CDR3 has 15 amino acids.

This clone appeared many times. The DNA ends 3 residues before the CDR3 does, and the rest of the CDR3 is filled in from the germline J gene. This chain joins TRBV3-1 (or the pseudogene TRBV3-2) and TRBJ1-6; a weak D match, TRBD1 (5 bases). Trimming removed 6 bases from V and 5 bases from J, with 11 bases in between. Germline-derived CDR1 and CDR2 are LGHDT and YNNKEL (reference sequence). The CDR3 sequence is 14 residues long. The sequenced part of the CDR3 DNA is TGTGCCAGCAGGAGACAGCCAAATAATTCACCC. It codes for CASRRQPNNSP. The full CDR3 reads CASRRQPNNSPLHF.

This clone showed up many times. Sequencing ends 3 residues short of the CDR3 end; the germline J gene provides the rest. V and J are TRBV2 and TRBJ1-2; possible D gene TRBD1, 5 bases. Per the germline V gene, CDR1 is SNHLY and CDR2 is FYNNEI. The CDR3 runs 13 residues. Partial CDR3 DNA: TGTGCCAGCAGTGAAGGCCAGGGAGGGGGC. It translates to CASSEGQGGG. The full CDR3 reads CASSEGQGGGYTF.

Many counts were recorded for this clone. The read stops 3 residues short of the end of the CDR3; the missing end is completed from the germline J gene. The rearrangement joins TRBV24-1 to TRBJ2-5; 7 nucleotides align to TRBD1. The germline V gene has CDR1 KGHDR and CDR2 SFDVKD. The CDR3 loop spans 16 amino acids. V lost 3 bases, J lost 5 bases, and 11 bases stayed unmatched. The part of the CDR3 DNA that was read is TGTGCCACCAGTGATCCAGCCCTACGGGGACAGGAGACC. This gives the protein CATSDPALRGQET. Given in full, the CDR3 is CATSDPALRGQETQYF.

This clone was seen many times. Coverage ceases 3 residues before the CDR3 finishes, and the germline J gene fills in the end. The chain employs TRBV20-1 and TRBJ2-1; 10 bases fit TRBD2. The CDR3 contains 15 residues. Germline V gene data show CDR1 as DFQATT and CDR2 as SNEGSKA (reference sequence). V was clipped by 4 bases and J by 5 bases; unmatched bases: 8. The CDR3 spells CSATPGLARNNEQFF. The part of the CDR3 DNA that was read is TGCAGTGCTACCCCGGGACTAGCGAGAAACAATGAG.

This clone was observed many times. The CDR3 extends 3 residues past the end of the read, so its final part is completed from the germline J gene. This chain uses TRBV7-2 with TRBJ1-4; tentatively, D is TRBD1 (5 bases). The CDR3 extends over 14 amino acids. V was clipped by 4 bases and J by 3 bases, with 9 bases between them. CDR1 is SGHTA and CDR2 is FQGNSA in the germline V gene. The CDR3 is CASSSTESNEKLFF. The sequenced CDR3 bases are TGTGCCAGCAGCTCGACAGAATCTAATGAAAAA.

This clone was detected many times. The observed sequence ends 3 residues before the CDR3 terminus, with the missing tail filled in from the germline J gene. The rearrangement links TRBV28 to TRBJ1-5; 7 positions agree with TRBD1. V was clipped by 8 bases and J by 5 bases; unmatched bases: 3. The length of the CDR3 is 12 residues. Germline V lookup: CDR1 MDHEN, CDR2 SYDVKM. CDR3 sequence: CASSGQHQPQHF. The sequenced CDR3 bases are TGTGCCAGCTCGGGACAGCATCAGCCC.